Following are 29 T cell receptor beta chains from one sample sequenced in a study of blood T cell repertoires in COVID-19. TCRdb's table, derived via immunoSEQ multiplex PCR, lists solely in-frame clones and lacks some. This table holds some 180,000 clones, roughly three quarters found once. The sequenced material came from peripheral blood. The receptors stem from a woman in her forties or fifties with active or convalescent COVID-19.

The V and J genes are TRBV5-1 and TRBJ2-1; 11 bases match TRBD2. CDR3 size: 16 residues. Trimming removed 4 bases from V and 8 bases from J; junction bases left unmatched: 11. The germline CDR1 and CDR2 sequences are SGHRS and YFSETQ. CDR3 in DNA: TGCGCCAGCAGCATCTCGACTAGCGGGAAATCGGATGAGCAGTTCTTC. This translates into CASSISTSGKSDEQFF.

Turning to this clone: With a much larger clone just one base away, this may be a read error. The V call is TRBV19, the J call TRBJ1-5; 8 bases are a match to TRBD1. The CDR3 has 14 residues. Germline V gene data show CDR1 as LNHDA and CDR2 as SQIVND (reference sequence). Losses at the gene ends were 4 bases for V and 1 base for J; bases not matched to a gene: 0. This CDR3 reads CASSRTGSNQPQHF. The CDR3 DNA follows: TGTGCCAGTAGTAGGACAGGGAGCAATCAGCCCCAGCATTTT.

The CDR3 nucleotides read TGTGCCAGCAGTTTAGACTCGTTAAGGTTCAATGAGCAGTTCTTC. It is translated as CASSLDSLRFNEQFF. The chain couples TRBV28 to TRBJ2-1; D call uncertain. The CDR3 covers 15 residues. CDR1 is MDHEN, CDR2 SYDVKM, per germline. V lost 2 bases and J 6 bases, leaving 14 bases between the germline ends.

The rearrangement uses TRBV28 and TRBJ1-2; D is undetermined. Per germline, CDR1 MDHEN and CDR2 SYDVKM. The CDR3 runs 13 residues. Between the trimmed V and J ends, which lost 7 bases and 8 bases, there was a span of 17 bases. CDR3 DNA sequence: TGTGCCAGCACCATAAATGGAGGACGGGGCTACACCTTC. It is translated as CASTINGGRGYTF.

The chain employs TRBV4-3 and TRBJ2-5; D gene uncertain. V lost 0 bases and J 3 bases, leaving 11 bases between the germline ends. CDR3 length: 15 residues. Germline-derived CDR1 and CDR2 are LGHNA and YSLEER. This CDR3 is CASSQEYSNEETQYF. In nucleotides, the CDR3 is TGCGCCAGCAGCCAAGAATACAGTAACGAAGAGACCCAGTACTTC.

V and J are TRBV6-2 or TRBV6-3 and TRBJ2-7, with TRBD1 as a possible D gene (5 bases). Germline V gene sequence: CDR1 MNHEY, CDR2 SVGEGT. The CDR3 length is 15 residues. V lost 2 bases and J lost 2, with 13 bases in between. Here the CDR3 DNA reads TGTGCCAGCAGTTACGTACAGGCAGTCGCCTACGAGCAGTACTTC. It specifies CASSYVQAVAYEQYF.

This chain uses TRBV9 with TRBJ1-2; D remains ambiguous. Germline lookup yields CDR1 SGDLS and CDR2 YYNGEE. Trimming took 0 bases from V and 2 from J, leaving 11 bases between them. The CDR3 runs 15 residues. CDR3 sequence (DNA): TGTGCCAGCAGCGTAGGTCCGGGTACGAACTATGGCTACACCTTC. Translated: CASSVGPGTNYGYTF. The full variable domain, its missing parts supplied by reference TRBV9 and TRBJ1-2, is DSGVTQTPKHLITATGQRVTLRCSPRSGDLSVYWYQQSLDQGLQFLIQYYNGEERAKGNILERFSAQQFPDLHSELNLSSLELGDSALYFCASSVGPGTNYGYTFGSGTRLTVV.

This rearrangement joins TRBV20-1 to TRBJ1-2; 7 bases line up with TRBD1. CDR1 and CDR2 (germline): DFQATT, SNEGSKA (reference sequence). The CDR3 covers 11 residues. After removal of 5 bases from V and 5 bases from J, the junction contained 2 bases not matched to a gene. The CDR3 DNA is TGCAGTGCTGGGGACAGATATGGCTACACCTTC. This codes for CSAGDRYGYTF.

The rearrangement links TRBV11-3 to TRBJ1-1, with TRBD1 as a possible D gene (5 bases). Germline CDR1 reads SGHNT; CDR2 reads YENEEA. V gave up 3 bases and J gave up 1 base, with 9 bases separating them. This CDR3 contains 14 residues. In DNA form, the CDR3 reads TGTGCCAGCAGCTTGGGGCCAGAGAACACTGAAGCTTTCTTT. Translation: CASSLGPENTEAFF.

V usage is TRBV5-6 and J usage is TRBJ2-3; 11 bases fit TRBD2. From germline, CDR1 is SGHDT and CDR2 YYEEEE. The CDR3 sequence is 17 residues long. V was clipped by 3 bases and J by 8 bases; unmatched bases: 14. For the CDR3, the DNA is TGTGCCAGCAGCTCCTCATGGATAGCGGGGGGGCCCGTTACGCAGTATTTT. Translated, it gives CASSSSWIAGGPVTQYF. Full variable domain (remainder filled in from reference TRBV5-6 and TRBJ2-3): DAGVTQSPTHLIKTRGQQVTLRCSPKSGHDTVSWYQQALGQGPQFIFQYYEEEERQRGNFPDRFSGHQFPNYSSELNVNALLLGDSALYLCASSSSWIAGGPVTQYFGPGTRLTVL.

The V call is TRBV7-2, the J call TRBJ2-5; 11 positions match TRBD1. This CDR3 comprises 14 residues. In germline, CDR1 is SGHTA, CDR2 FQGNSA. Germline trimming cut 5 bases from V and 5 bases from J; bases unmatched to any gene: 4. CDR3 DNA: TGTGCCAGCAGCGAGGACAGGGGGCGTGAGACCCAGTACTTC. Translation gives CASSEDRGRETQYF. The whole variable domain, filled in from reference TRBV7-2 and TRBJ2-5, reads GAGVSQSPSNKVTEKGKDVELRCDPISGHTALYWYRQSLGQGLEFLIYFQGNSAPDKSGLPSDRFSAERTGGSVSTLTIQRTQQEDSAVYLCASSEDRGRETQYFGPGTRLLVL.

V gene TRBV7-2 combines with J gene TRBJ1-2, with a possible D match to TRBD1 (6 bases). Germline V CDR1 and CDR2: SGHTA, FQGNSA. The V end was cut by 5 bases, the J end by 1 base, with 11 bases between. CDR3 length: 14 amino acids. The CDR3 coding sequence is TGTGCCAGCAGCCCGAGGACAGTTAACTATGGCTACACCTTC. As protein: CASSPRTVNYGYTF.

The chain has TRBV5-1 and TRBJ2-2; D unclear. CDR1 is SGHRS and CDR2 is YFSETQ in the germline V gene. The CDR3 loop spans 16 amino acids. Trimming shortened V by 3 bases and J by 1 base, and 13 bases separated the two germline ends. CDR3 sequence (DNA): TGCGCCAGCAGCTGGAAACCTCCAGGGAACACCGGGGAGCTGTTTTTT. It yields the protein CASSWKPPGNTGELFF.

The chain links TRBV20-1 to TRBJ2-1; possible D gene TRBD1, 6 bases. CDR3 length: 11 amino acids. Trimming removed 7 bases from V and 14 bases from J, with 18 bases in between. CDR1 DFQATT and CDR2 SNEGSKA come from the germline V gene (reference sequence). CDR3 amino acids: CSVPSRAGEFF. CDR3 nucleotide sequence: TGCAGTGTACCGAGTAGGGCAGGGGAGTTCTTC.

The rearrangement links TRBV7-2 to TRBJ1-2; tentative D call: TRBD1 (5 bases). The germline V and J ends were trimmed by 4 bases and 10 bases, with 16 bases remaining between them. The germline CDR1 and CDR2 sequences are SGHTA and FQGNSA. The CDR3 consists of 13 residues. CDR3 region: CASSSDITVSYTF. In DNA form, the CDR3 reads TGTGCCAGCAGCTCGGACATTACAGTATCCTACACCTTC.

The V call is TRBV19, the J call TRBJ1-5; a weak D match, TRBD1 (5 bases). The CDR3 runs to 18 residues. V was pared by 0 bases and J by 4 bases, with 19 bases between. The V gene's germline CDR1 is LNHDA and CDR2 SQIVND (reference sequence). The CDR3 here is CASSIDPAGPSFNQPQHF. The CDR3 nucleotides are TGTGCCAGTAGTATAGATCCCGCGGGGCCCAGCTTTAATCAGCCCCAGCATTTT. Supplemented by reference TRBV19 and TRBJ1-5, the full variable domain reads DGGITQSPKYLFRKEGQNVTLSCEQNLNHDAMYWYRQDPGQGLRLIYYSQIVNDFQKGDIAEGYSVSREKKESFPLTVTSAQKNPTAFYLCASSIDPAGPSFNQPQHFGDGTRLSIL.

The chain uses TRBV6-5 and TRBJ1-1; the match to TRBD1 covers 12 bases. The CDR3 contains 16 residues. V gave up 2 bases and J gave up 5 bases; unmatched junction bases: 6. Per the germline V gene, CDR1 is MNHEY and CDR2 is SVGAGI. CDR3 bases: TGTGCCAGCAGTTACCTGAGGGACAGGGGGCCAACTGAAGCTTTCTTT. It yields the protein CASSYLRDRGPTEAFF.

J is TRBJ1-2 and V is TRBV29-1; 9 bases are a match to TRBD1. Per the germline V gene, CDR1 is SQVTM and CDR2 is ANQGSEA. The junction had 10 bases not matched to a gene; V was cut back by 4 bases and J by 1 base. CDR3 length: 16 residues. CDR3 nucleotides: TGCAGCGTTGGATTAGGGAGGACAGGGGATAACTATGGCTACACCTTC. Translating it yields CSVGLGRTGDNYGYTF.

The chain carries TRBV19 and TRBJ1-1, with 7 bases fitting TRBD1. CDR3 length: 13 amino acids. The germline V gene has CDR1 LNHDA and CDR2 SQIVND (reference sequence). The junction had 2 bases not matched to a gene; V was cut back by 7 bases and J by 0 bases. The CDR3: CASKDRMNTEAFF. The CDR3 DNA is TGTGCCAGTAAGGACAGGATGAACACTGAAGCTTTCTTT.

The CDR3 sequence: CASSWRGWEGQETQYF. CDR3 sequence (DNA): TGCGCCAGCAGCTGGAGGGGTTGGGAGGGCCAAGAGACCCAGTACTTC. The V call is TRBV5-1, the J call TRBJ2-5; the match to TRBD2 covers 7 bases. V lost 3 bases, J lost 1 base, and 9 bases stayed unmatched. The CDR3 extends over 16 amino acids. Germline loops: CDR1 SGHRS, CDR2 YFSETQ.

The chain has TRBV7-2 and TRBJ2-7; 9 bases match TRBD2. Germline loops: CDR1 SGHTA, CDR2 FQGNSA. This CDR3 contains 13 residues. The V and J ends lost 3 bases and 4 bases, in that order; junction bases with no gene match: 1. Here the CDR3 DNA reads TGTGCCAGCAGCTTTGCGGGAGGGTACGAGCAGTACTTC. It is translated as CASSFAGGYEQYF.

In nucleotides, the CDR3 is TGTGCCAGCAGCAGGACCGGGACAGAGTACGAGCAGTACTTC. Protein sequence: CASSRTGTEYEQYF. The chain uses TRBV13 and TRBJ2-7; 7 bases match TRBD1. Germline CDR1 and CDR2: PRHDT and FYEKMQ (reference sequence). The CDR3 length is 14 residues. With V trimmed by 5 bases and J by 4 bases, 8 bases remained unmatched.

V is TRBV28 and J is TRBJ1-5, with 9 bases lining up with TRBD1. This CDR3 spans 16 amino acids. Germline values: CDR1 MDHEN, CDR2 SYDVKM. With V trimmed by 3 bases and J by 2 bases, 5 bases remained unmatched. The CDR3 reads CASSLGTGSGNQPQHF. The CDR3 region has the DNA TGTGCCAGCAGTTTGGGGACAGGGTCGGGCAATCAGCCCCAGCATTTT.

The chain combines TRBV6-5 with TRBJ1-6; weak D call: TRBD1 (6 bases). The CDR3 has 14 residues. Looked up from germline, CDR1 is MNHEY and CDR2 is SVGAGI. The V end lost 5 bases, the J end lost 7 bases, and 12 bases lay between the germline ends. The CDR3 loop reads CASSPGAENSPLHF. The CDR3 nucleotides are TGTGCCAGCAGTCCAGGGGCGGAAAATTCACCCCTCCACTTT.

The J gene is TRBJ1-3, the V gene TRBV23-1; TRBD1 might be the D (6 bases). Being an ORF, TRBV23-1 has a function that is uncertain. The V and J ends lost 1 base and 8 bases respectively, with 9 bases between them. CDR3 length equals 13 residues. The CDR3 region is CASSQYRDDTIYF. CDR3 coding DNA: TGCGCCAGCAGTCAATACAGGGATGACACCATATATTTT.

The V call is TRBV7-7, the J call TRBJ2-5, with 12 bases aligning to TRBD2. From germline, CDR1 is SSHAT and CDR2 FNYEAQ (reference sequence). The V and J ends lost 5 bases and 4 bases, in that order; junction bases with no gene match: 5. This CDR3 is 15 amino acids long. The CDR3 spells CASSAGGLAGETQYF. CDR3 in DNA: TGTGCCAGCAGCGCCGGGGGACTAGCGGGAGAGACCCAGTACTTC.

This clone has a single count. The junction departs from germline at one end; a sequencing error may be responsible. This sequence joins TRBV7-6 and TRBJ2-3, with TRBD2 identical over 9 bases. The CDR3 totals 16 residues. The germline V gene encodes CDR1 SGHVS and CDR2 FNYEAQ. CDR3: CASSLGPSGISGTPVF. The CDR3 DNA follows: TGTGCCAGCAGCTTAGGACCTAGCGGGATTTCGGGCACTCCGGTATTT.

This clone was observed a few times. This sequence joins TRBV7-6 and TRBJ1-4; the D gene is possibly TRBD1 (6 bases). The germline CDR1 and CDR2 sequences are SGHVS and FNYEAQ. Trimming pared 1 base from V and 8 bases from J, leaving 17 bases between. CDR3 size: 16 residues. This chain's CDR3 is CASSLDGNRAREKLFF. The CDR3 DNA is TGTGCCAGCAGCTTAGACGGGAACAGGGCACGGGAAAAACTGTTTTTT.

The chain is built from TRBV6-5 and TRBJ2-7, with 11 bases fitting TRBD2. CDR1 and CDR2 from the germline V gene are MNHEY and SVGAGI. J gave up 0 bases and V 10 bases, and 8 bases lay outside the gene matches. The CDR3 spans 15 residues. Written as DNA, the CDR3 is TGTGCCACCCAGGCAGGGACTAGCGGCTCCTACGAGCAGTACTTC. Protein: CATQAGTSGSYEQYF.